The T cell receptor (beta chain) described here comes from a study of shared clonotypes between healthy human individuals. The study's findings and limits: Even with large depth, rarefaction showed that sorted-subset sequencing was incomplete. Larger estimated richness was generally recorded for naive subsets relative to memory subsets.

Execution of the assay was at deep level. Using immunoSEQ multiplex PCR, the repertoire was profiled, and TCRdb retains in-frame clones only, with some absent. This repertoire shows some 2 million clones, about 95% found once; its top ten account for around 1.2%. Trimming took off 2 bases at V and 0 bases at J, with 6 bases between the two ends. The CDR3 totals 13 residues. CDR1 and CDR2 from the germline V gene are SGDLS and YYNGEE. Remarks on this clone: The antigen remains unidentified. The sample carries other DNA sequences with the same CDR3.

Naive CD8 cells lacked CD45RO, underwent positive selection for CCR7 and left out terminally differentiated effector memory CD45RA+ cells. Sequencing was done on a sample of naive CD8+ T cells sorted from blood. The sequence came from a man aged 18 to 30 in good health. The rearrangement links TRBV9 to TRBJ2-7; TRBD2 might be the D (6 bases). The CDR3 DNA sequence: TGTGCCAGCAGCGTCGGGAGCTCCTACGAGCAGTACTTC. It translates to CASSVGSSYEQYF.